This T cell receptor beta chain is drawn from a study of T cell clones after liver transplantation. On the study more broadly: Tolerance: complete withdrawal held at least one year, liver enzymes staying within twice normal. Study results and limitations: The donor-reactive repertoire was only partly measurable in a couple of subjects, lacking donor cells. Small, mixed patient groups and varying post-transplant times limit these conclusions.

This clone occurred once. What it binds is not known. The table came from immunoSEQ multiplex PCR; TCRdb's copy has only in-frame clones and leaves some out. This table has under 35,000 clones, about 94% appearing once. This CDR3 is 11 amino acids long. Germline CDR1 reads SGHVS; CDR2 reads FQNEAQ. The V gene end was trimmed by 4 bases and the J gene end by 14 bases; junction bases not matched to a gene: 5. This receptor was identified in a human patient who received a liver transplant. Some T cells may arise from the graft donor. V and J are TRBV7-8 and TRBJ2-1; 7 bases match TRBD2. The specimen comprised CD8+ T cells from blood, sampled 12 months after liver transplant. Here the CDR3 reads CASSSGLEKFF. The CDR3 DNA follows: TGTGCCAGCAGCTCCGGACTAGAGAAGTTCTTC.